The text below deals with one TCR beta chain. This table comes from immunoSEQ multiplex PCR, and its TCRdb copy is limited to in-frame clones, with some not included. There are about 44,000 clones in the sample; approximately 90% occur only once, and around 0.39% lies in the top ten. The entry originates in a study of blood T cell repertoires in COVID-19. Study in general: PBMCs, B-cell-depleted T cells, or T cells were the source of the cDNA or gDNA that made up the material.

The clonotype originates from a man between 45 and 60 years old with COVID-19, enrolled during active disease. Sequenced input: peripheral blood.

The CDR3 nucleotides are TGTGCCAGCAGTTGGGGGCGAGGAACTGAAGCTTTCTTT. This gives the protein CASSWGRGTEAFF. The chain has TRBV28 and TRBJ1-1; possible D gene TRBD1, 6 bases. The CDR3 consists of 13 residues. Germline V gene sequence: CDR1 MDHEN, CDR2 SYDVKM. Trimming shortened V by 4 bases and J by 5 bases, and 11 bases separated the two germline ends.